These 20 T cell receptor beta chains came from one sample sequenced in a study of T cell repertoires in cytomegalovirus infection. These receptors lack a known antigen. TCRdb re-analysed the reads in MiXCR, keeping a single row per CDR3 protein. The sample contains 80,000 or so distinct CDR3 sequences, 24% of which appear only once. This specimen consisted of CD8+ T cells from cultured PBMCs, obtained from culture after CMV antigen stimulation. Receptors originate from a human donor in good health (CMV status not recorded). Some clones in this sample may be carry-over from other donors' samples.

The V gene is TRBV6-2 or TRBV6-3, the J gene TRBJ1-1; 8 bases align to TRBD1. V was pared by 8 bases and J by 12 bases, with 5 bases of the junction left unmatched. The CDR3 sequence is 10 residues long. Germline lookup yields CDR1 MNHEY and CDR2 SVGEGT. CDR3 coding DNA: TGTGCCAGCGGCGACAGGGGATCTTTCTTT. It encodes CASGDRGSFF.

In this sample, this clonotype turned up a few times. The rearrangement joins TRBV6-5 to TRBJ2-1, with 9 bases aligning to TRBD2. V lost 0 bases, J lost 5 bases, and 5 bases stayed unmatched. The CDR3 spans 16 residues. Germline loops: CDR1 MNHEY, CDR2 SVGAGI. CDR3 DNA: TGTGCCAGCAGTTACTCGGTAGCGGGAGTCGACAATGAGCAGTTCTTC. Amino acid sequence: CASSYSVAGVDNEQFF.

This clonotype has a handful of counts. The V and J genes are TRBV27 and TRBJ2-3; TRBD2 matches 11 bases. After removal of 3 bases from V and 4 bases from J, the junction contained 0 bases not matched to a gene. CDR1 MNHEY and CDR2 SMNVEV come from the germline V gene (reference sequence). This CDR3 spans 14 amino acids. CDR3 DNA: TGTGCCAGCAGTTTTAGCGGGGGGGCAGATACGCAGTATTTT. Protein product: CASSFSGGADTQYF.

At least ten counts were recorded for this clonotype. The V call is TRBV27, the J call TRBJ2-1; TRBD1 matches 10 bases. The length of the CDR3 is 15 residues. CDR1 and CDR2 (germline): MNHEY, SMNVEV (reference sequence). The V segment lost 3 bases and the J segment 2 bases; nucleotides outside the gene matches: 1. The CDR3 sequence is CASSLTGGPYNEQFF. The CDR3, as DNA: TGTGCCAGCAGTTTGACAGGGGGCCCCTACAATGAGCAGTTCTTC.

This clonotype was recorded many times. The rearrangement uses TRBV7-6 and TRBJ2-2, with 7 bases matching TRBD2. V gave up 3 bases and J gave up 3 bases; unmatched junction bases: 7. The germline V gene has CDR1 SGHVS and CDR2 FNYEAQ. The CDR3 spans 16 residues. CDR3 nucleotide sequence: TGTGCCAGCAGCTTCGTGGGAGGGACGTACACCGGGGAGCTGTTTTTT. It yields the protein CASSFVGGTYTGELFF.

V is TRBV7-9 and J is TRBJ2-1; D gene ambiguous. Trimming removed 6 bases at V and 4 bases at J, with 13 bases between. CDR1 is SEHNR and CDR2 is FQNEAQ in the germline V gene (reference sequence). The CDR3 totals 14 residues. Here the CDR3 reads CASSLPTDYNEQFF. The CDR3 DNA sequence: TGTGCCAGCAGTCTACCTACAGATTACAATGAGCAGTTCTTC.

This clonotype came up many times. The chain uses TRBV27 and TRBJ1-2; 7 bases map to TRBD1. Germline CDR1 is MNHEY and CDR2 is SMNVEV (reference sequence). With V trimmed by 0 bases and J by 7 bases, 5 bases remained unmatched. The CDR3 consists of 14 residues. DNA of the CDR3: TGTGCCAGCAGTTTATCGACAGGGTCGTTTGGCTACACCTTC. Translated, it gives CASSLSTGSFGYTF.

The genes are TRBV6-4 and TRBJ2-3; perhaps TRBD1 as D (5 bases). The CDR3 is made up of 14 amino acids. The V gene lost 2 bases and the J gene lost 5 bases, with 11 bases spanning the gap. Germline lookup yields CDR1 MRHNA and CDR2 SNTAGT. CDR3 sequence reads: CASSDGTGQDTQYF. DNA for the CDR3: TGTGCCAGCAGTGACGGAACAGGTCAAGATACGCAGTATTTT.

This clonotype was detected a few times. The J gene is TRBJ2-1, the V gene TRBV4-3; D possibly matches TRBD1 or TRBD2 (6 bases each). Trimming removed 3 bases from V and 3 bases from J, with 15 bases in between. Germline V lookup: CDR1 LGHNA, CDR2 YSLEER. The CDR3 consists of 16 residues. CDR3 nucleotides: TGCGCCAGCAGCCAGGAGTGGGGGGCGGACTACAATGAGCAGTTCTTC. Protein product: CASSQEWGADYNEQFF.

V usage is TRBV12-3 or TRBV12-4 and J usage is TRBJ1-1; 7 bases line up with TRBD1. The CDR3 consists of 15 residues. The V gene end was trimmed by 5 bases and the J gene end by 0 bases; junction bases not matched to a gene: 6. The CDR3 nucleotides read TGTGCCAGCAGTCGAACGGACAGGATGAACACTGAAGCTTTCTTT. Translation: CASSRTDRMNTEAFF.

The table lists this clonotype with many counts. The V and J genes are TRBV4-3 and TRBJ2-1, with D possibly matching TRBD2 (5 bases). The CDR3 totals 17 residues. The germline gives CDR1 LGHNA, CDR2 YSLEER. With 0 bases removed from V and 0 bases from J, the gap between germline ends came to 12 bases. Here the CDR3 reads CASSQDISAASYNEQFF. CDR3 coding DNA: TGCGCCAGCAGCCAAGATATTTCAGCGGCCTCCTACAATGAGCAGTTCTTC.

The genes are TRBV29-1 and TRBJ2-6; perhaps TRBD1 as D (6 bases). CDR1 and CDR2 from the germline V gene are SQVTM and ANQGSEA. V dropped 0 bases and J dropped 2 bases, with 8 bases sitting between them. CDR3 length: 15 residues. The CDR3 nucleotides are TGCAGCGTTGAAGACAGGGGTACTGGGGCCAACGTCCTGACTTTC. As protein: CSVEDRGTGANVLTF.

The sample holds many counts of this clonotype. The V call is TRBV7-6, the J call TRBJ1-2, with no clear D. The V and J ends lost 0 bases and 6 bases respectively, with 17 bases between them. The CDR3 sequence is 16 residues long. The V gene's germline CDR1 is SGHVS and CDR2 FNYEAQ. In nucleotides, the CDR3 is TGTGCCAGCAGCTTAGCTCCGGGAGGCGGCCCGGATGGCTACACCTTC. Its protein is CASSLAPGGGPDGYTF.

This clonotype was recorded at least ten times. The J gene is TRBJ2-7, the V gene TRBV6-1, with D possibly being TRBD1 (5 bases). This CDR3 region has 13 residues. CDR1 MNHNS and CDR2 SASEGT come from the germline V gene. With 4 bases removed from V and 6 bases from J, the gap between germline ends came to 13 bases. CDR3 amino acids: CASSAGSPSEQYF. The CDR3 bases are TGTGCCAGCAGTGCAGGGTCCCCCAGCGAGCAGTACTTC.

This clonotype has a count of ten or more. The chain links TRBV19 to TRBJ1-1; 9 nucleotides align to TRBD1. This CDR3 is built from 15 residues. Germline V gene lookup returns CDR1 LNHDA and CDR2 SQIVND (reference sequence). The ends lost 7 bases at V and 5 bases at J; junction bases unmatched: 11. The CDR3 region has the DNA TGTGCCAGTACGGTACAGGGGGCAAGGCGGACTGAAGCTTTCTTT. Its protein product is CASTVQGARRTEAFF.

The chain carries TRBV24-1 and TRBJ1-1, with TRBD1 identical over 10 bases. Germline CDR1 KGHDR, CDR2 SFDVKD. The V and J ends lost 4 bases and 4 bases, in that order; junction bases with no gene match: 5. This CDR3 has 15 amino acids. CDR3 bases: TGTGCCACCAGTGACTGGACAGGGGGAGGCACTGAAGCTTTCTTT. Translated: CATSDWTGGGTEAFF.

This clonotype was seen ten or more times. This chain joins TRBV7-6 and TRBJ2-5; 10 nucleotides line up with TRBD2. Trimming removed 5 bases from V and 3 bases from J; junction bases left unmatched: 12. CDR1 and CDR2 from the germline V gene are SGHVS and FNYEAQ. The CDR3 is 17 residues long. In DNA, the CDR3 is TGTGCCAGCAGCCCGAGACTAGCGGGCCCGGCAGAAGAGACCCAGTACTTC. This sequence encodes CASSPRLAGPAEETQYF. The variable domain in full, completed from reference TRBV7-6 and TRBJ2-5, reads GAGVSQSPRYKVTKRGQDVALRCDPISGHVSLYWYRQALGQGPEFLTYFNYEAQQDKSGLPNDRFSAERPEGSISTLTIQRTEQRDSAMYRCASSPRLAGPAEETQYFGPGTRLLVL.

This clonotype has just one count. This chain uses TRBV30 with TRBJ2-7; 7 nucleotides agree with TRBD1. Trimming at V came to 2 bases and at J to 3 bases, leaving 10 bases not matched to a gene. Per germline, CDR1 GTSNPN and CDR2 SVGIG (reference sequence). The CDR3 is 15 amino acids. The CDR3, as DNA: TGTGCCTGGAGTACACAGGGGACCTCTCTCTACGAGCAGTACTTC. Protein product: CAWSTQGTSLYEQYF. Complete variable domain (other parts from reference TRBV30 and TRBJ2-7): SQTIHQWPATLVQPVGSPLSLECTVEGTSNPNLYWYRQAAGRGLQLLFYSVGIGQISSEVPQNLSASRPQDRQFILSSKKLLLSDSGFYLCAWSTQGTSLYEQYFGPGTRLTVT.

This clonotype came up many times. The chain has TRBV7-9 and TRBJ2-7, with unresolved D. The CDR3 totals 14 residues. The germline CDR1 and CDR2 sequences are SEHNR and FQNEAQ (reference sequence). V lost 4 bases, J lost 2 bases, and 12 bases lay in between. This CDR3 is CASSSQMAPYEQYF. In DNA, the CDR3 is TGTGCCAGCAGCTCGCAAATGGCCCCCTACGAGCAGTACTTC.

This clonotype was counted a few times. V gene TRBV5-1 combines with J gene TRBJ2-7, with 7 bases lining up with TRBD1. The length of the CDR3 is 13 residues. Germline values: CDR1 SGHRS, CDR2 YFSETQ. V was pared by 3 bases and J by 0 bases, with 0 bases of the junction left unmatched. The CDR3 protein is CASSWDSSYEQYF. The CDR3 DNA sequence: TGCGCCAGCAGCTGGGACAGCTCCTACGAGCAGTACTTC.